This T cell receptor beta chain was captured by sequencing in a study of blood T cell repertoires in COVID-19. Some clones are missing from TCRdb's copy, which holds only in-frame ones; the method was immunoSEQ multiplex PCR. Of about 200,000 clones in the sample, around 82% were seen once. V was pared by 6 bases and J by 1 base, with 9 bases between. The CDR3 runs to 13 residues. Per the germline V gene, CDR1 is MNHEY and CDR2 is SVGEGT. Sequencing was done on a sample of PBMCs or T cells enriched from blood (not recorded which). The rearrangement uses TRBV6-2 or TRBV6-3 and TRBJ1-1; TRBD1 is a possible D gene (5 bases). This receptor was taken from a middle-aged woman with acute COVID-19. This chain's CDR3 is CASSFTGNTEAFF. For the CDR3, the DNA is TGTGCCAGCAGCTTCACAGGGAACACTGAAGCTTTCTTT.